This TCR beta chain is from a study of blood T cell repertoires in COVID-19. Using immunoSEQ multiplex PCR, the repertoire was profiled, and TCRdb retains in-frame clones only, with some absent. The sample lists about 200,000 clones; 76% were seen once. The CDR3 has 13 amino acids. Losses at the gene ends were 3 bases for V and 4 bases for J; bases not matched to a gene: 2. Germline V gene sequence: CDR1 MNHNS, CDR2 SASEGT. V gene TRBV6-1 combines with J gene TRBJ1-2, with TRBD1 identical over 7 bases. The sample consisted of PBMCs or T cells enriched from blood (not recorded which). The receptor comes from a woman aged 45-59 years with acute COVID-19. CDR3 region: CASSEGQFYGYTF. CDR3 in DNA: TGTGCCAGCAGTGAGGGACAGTTCTATGGCTACACCTTC.